This T cell receptor beta chain was recorded in a study of Ad26.COV2.S vaccination and SARS-CoV-2 variants. TCRdb's table, derived via immunoSEQ multiplex PCR, lists solely in-frame clones and lacks some. The data show roughly 700,000 clones, more than 80% seen once. Findings and limits, study-wide: Those who received the vaccine showed greater spike-specific TCR breadth than those given placebo. Measures of TCR breadth and depth may have fallen short of total T cell responses.

Treatment here: around 19 received Ad26.COV2.S at low or high dose, single or two shots; roughly five received placebo; per-sample allocation not given. Vaccine and placebo recipients were sampled on day 63 after the first injection. Within Boston, the person who donated was an adult of 18-55 years. This CDR3 region has 16 residues. Germline V gene lookup returns CDR1 LNHNV and CDR2 YYDKDF (reference sequence). The ends lost 0 bases at V and 4 bases at J; junction bases unmatched: 4. About this clone itself: The antigen is unknown.

The chain combines TRBV15 with TRBJ2-3; 10 bases line up with TRBD2. The sequence was obtained from a person between 18 and 60 years old who received the Ad26.COV2.S COVID-19 vaccine or a placebo. The material sequenced was peripheral blood, taken in a trial of Ad26.COV2.S vaccine versus placebo. DNA for the CDR3: TGTGCCACCAGCAGAGATGGTCTAGCGGGAGCAGATACGCAGTATTTT. Protein: CATSRDGLAGADTQYF.